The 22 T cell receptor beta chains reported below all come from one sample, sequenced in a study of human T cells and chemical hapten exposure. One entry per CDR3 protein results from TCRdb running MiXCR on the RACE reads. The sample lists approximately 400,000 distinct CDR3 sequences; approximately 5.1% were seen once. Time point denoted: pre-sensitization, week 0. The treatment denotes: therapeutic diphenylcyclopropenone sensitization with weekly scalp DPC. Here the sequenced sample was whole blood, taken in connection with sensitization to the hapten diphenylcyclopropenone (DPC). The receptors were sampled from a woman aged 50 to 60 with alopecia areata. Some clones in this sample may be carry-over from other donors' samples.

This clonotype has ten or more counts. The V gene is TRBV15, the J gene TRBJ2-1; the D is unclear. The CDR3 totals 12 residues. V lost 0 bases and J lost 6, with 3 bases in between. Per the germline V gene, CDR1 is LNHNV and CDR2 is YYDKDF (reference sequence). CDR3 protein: CATSRDINEQFF. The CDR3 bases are TGTGCCACCAGCAGAGATATCAATGAGCAGTTCTTC.

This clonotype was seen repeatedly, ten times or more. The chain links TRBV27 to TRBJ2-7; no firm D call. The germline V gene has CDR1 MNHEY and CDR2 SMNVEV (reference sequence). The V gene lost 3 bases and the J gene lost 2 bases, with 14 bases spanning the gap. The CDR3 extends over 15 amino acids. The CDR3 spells CASSFWVGIPYEQYF. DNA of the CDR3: TGTGCCAGCAGTTTTTGGGTAGGGATTCCCTACGAGCAGTACTTC.

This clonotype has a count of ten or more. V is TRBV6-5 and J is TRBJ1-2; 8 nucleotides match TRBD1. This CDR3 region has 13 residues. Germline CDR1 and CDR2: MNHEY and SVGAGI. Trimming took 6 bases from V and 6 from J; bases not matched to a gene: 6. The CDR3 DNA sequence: TGTGCCAGCAGCCGCGTGACAGGGGATGGCTACACCTTC. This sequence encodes CASSRVTGDGYTF.

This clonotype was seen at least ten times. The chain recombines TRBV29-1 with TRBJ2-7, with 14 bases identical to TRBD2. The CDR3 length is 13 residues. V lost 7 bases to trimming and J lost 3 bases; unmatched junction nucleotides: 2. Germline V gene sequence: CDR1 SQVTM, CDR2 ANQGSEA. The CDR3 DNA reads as TGCAGCGCTGGGACTAGCGGGAGCTACGAGCAGTACTTC. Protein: CSAGTSGSYEQYF.

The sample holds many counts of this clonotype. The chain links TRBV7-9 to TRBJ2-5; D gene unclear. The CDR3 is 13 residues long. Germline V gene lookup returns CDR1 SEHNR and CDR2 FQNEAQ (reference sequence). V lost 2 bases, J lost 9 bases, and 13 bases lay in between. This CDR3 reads CASSLQVSGAQYF. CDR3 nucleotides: TGTGCCAGCAGCTTACAGGTCTCTGGGGCCCAGTACTTC.

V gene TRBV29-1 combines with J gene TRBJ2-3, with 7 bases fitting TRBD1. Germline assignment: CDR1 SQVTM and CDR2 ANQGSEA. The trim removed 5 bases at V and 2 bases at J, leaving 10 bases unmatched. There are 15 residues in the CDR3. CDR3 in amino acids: CSVTFGQDLTDTQYF. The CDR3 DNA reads TGCAGCGTTACCTTCGGACAGGACCTCACAGATACGCAGTATTTT.

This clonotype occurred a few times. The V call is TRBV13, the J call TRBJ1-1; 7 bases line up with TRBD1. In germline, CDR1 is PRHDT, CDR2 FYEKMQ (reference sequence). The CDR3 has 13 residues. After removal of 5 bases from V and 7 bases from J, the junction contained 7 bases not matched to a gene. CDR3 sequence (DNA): TGTGCCAGCAGCGGGGGACAGCTTAGTGAAGCTTTCTTT. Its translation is CASSGGQLSEAFF.

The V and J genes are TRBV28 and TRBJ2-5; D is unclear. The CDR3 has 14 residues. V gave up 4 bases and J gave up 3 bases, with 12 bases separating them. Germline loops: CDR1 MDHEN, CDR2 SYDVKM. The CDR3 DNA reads TGTGCCAGCAGTTCCCCAACAGTCGAAGAGACCCAGTACTTC. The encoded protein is CASSSPTVEETQYF.

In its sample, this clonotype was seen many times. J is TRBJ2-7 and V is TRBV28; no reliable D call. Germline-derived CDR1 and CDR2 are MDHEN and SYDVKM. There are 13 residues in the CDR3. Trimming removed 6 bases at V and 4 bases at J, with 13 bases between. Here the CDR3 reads CASSLGPGYEQYF. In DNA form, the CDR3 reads TGTGCCAGCAGCCTAGGCCCTGGGTACGAGCAGTACTTC.

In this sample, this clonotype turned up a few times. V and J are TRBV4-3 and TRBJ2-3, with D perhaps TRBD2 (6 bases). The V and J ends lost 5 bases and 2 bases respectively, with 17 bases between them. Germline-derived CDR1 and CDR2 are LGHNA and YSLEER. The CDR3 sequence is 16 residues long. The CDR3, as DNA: TGCGCCAGCAGCGCTCGGACTAACTGGGCCACAGATACGCAGTATTTT. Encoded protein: CASSARTNWATDTQYF.

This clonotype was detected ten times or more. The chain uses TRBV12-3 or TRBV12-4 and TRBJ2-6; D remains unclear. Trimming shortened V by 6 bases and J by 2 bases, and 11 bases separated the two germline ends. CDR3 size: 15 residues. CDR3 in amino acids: CASRPETAGANVLTF. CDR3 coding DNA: TGTGCCAGCAGGCCAGAGACCGCTGGGGCCAACGTCCTGACTTTC.

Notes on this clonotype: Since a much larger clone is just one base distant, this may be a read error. CDR3 amino acids: CASRSDVNTEAFF. The CDR3 region has the DNA TGTGCCAGCAGGTCGGATGTTAACACTGAAGCTTTCTTT. The chain employs TRBV7-9 and TRBJ1-1; D call uncertain. V shed 6 bases and J shed 2 bases, with 10 bases lying between them. The CDR3 covers 13 residues. CDR1 and CDR2 from the germline V gene are SEHNR and FQNEAQ (reference sequence).

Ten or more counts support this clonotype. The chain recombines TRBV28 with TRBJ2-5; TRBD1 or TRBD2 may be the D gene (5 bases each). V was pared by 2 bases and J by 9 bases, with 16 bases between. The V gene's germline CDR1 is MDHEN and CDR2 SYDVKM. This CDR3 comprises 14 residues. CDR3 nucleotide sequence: TGTGCCAGCAGTTTAGGGGCGGGTAGAGGCGCCCAGTACTTC. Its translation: CASSLGAGRGAQYF.

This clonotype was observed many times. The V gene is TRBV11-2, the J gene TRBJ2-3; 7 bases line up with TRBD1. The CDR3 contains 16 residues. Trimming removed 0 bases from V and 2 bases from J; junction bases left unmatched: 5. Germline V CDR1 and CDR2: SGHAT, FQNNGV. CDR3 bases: TGTGCCAGCAGCTTAGAGCCGGGACAGCTCACAGATACGCAGTATTTT. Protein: CASSLEPGQLTDTQYF.

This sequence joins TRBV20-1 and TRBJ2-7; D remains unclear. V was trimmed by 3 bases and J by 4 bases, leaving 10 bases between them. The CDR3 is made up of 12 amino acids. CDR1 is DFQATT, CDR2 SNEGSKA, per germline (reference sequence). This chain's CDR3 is CSASAGQYEQYF. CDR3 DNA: TGCAGTGCTAGCGCAGGCCAGTACGAGCAGTACTTC.

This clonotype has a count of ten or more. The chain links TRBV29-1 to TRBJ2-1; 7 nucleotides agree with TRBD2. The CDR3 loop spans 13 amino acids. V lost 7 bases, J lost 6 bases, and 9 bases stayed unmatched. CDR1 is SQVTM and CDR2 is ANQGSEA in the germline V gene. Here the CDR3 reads CSAEAGAANEQFF. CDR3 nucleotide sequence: TGCAGCGCCGAGGCGGGAGCGGCCAATGAGCAGTTCTTC.

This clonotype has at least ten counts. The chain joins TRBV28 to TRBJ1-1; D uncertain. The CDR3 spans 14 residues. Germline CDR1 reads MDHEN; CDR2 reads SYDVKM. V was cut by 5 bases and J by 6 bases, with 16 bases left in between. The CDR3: CASSHGTLLAEAFF. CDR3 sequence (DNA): TGTGCCAGCAGTCACGGAACTCTGCTGGCTGAAGCTTTCTTT.

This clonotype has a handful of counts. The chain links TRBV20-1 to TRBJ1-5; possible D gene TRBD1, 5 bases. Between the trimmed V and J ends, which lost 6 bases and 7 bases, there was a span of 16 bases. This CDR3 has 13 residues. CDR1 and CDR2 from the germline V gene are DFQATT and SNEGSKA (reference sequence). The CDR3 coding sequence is TGCAGTGCCCCCCGCTCCGGGGGACAGCCCCAGCATTTT. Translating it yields CSAPRSGGQPQHF.

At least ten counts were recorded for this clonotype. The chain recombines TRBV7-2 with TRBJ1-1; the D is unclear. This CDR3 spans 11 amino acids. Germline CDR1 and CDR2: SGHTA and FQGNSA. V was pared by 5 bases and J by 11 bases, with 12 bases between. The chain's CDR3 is CASSRRAGAFF. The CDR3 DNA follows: TGTGCCAGCAGCCGTCGCGCCGGGGCTTTCTTT.

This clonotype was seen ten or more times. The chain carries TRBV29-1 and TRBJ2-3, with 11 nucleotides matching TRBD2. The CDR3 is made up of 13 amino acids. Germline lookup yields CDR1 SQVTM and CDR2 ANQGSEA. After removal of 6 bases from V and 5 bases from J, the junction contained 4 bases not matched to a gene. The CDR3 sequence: CSVTSGRRDTQYF. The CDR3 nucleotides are TGCAGCGTCACTAGCGGGAGAAGAGATACGCAGTATTTT.

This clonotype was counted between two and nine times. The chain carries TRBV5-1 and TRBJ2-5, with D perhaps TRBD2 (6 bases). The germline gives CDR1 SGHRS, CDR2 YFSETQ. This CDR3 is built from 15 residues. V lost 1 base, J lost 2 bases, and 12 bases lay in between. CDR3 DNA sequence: TGCGCCAGCAGCTTGATGGGACTCAAACAAGAGACCCAGTACTTC. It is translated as CASSLMGLKQETQYF.

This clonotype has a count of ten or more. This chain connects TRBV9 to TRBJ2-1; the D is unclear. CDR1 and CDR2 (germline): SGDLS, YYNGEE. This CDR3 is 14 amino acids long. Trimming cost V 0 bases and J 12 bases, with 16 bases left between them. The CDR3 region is CASSVVDGPYGQFF. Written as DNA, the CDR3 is TGTGCCAGCAGCGTAGTGGACGGCCCCTACGGGCAGTTCTTC.